This T cell receptor beta chain was obtained from a study of shared clonotypes between healthy human individuals. The junction had 18 bases not matched to a gene; V was cut back by 8 bases and J by 2 bases. The CDR3 totals 18 residues. The V gene's germline CDR1 is SNHLY and CDR2 FYNNEI. Each cell subset's genomic DNA was divided evenly among several immunoSEQ plates. Measured with immunoSEQ multiplex PCR; TCRdb has only the in-frame clones, and not every one. The sample contains around 300,000 clones, around 86% of which appear only once. The specimen was memory CD8+ T cells sorted from blood. Subset: CD45RO+ cells pooled with CCR7-negative TemRA cells. The sequence was obtained from a man younger than 35 in good health. The chain has TRBV2 and TRBJ2-3; TRBD2 matches at 8 bases. CDR3: CASGGSIQLAEPTDTQYF. In nucleotides, the CDR3 is TGTGCCAGCGGAGGGAGCATTCAACTAGCGGAGCCCACAGATACGCAGTATTTT.